Listed here are 12 T cell receptor beta chains from one sample, sequenced in a study of blood T cell repertoires in COVID-19. Generated by immunoSEQ multiplex PCR, the TCRdb table keeps only in-frame clones and is missing some. Of roughly 110,000 clones in the sample, roughly 80% were seen once. The sequenced sample was peripheral blood. These receptors were collected from a man aged 50-60 years with acute or convalescent COVID-19.

The gene calls are TRBV6-1 and TRBJ1-5, with 7 bases fitting TRBD1. CDR1 is MNHNS, CDR2 SASEGT, per germline. The CDR3 has 17 residues. Trimming cost V 2 bases and J 7 bases; bases outside gene matches: 14. The CDR3 region has the DNA TGTGCCAGCAGTGAATTGAGGGGGCGCGGTGGAATCCAGCCCCAGCATTTT. This sequence encodes CASSELRGRGGIQPQHF.

This clone was counted once. The chain employs TRBV6-1 and TRBJ1-2; possibly TRBD1 for D (6 bases). The germline V and J ends were trimmed by 3 bases and 4 bases, with 15 bases remaining between them. This CDR3 has 15 amino acids. CDR1 MNHNS and CDR2 SASEGT come from the germline V gene. The CDR3 nucleotides read TGTGCCAGCAGTGACCCCCAGGGGCAAGTCTATGGCTACACCTTC. Residues: CASSDPQGQVYGYTF.

The chain's CDR3 is CASSLMSRNIQYF. DNA of the CDR3: TGTGCCAGCAGTTTGATGTCTAGAAACATTCAGTACTTC. The chain links TRBV28 to TRBJ2-4; D is uncertain. The ends were cut back, 3 bases at V and 6 bases at J, with 9 bases in the middle. The CDR3 spans 13 residues. Germline V gene sequence: CDR1 MDHEN, CDR2 SYDVKM.

This clone showed up just once. V usage is TRBV7-2 and J usage is TRBJ1-1; TRBD1 is a possible D gene (5 bases). CDR3 length equals 14 residues. Per the germline V gene, CDR1 is SGHTA and CDR2 is FQGNSA. V shed 4 bases and J shed 6 bases, with 15 bases lying between them. In DNA form, the CDR3 reads TGTGCCAGCAGCTCTATGTTTTTAGGGGCTGAAGCTTTCTTT. This codes for CASSSMFLGAEAFF. The full variable domain, rest sourced from reference TRBV7-2 and TRBJ1-1, is GAGVSQSPSNKVTEKGKDVELRCDPISGHTALYWYRQSLGQGLEFLIYFQGNSAPDKSGLPSDRFSAERTGGSVSTLTIQRTQQEDSAVYLCASSSMFLGAEAFFGQGTRLTVV.

The rearrangement joins TRBV5-6 to TRBJ1-1; the match to TRBD1 covers 7 bases. The germline gives CDR1 SGHDT, CDR2 YYEEEE. This CDR3 has 16 amino acids. V was pared by 0 bases and J by 8 bases, with 13 bases of the junction left unmatched. The CDR3 DNA follows: TGTGCCAGCAGCTTGGACAGGGGCCAAGTTTATGTGGAAGCTTTCTTT. This gives the protein CASSLDRGQVYVEAFF.

This rearrangement joins TRBV5-1 to TRBJ2-6; a possible D gene is TRBD1 (5 bases). Per germline, CDR1 SGHRS and CDR2 YFSETQ. Trimming pared 7 bases from V and 1 base from J, leaving 9 bases between. The CDR3 is 14 amino acids. The CDR3 protein is CASSRGSGANVLTF. For the CDR3, the DNA is TGCGCCAGCTCTAGGGGTTCTGGGGCCAACGTCCTGACTTTC.

This chain's CDR3 is CASSVGVGAKTEAFF. Written as DNA, the CDR3 is TGTGCCAGCAGCGTAGGAGTTGGTGCCAAGACTGAAGCTTTCTTT. This sequence joins TRBV9 and TRBJ1-1, with D unresolved. The CDR3 covers 15 residues. Trimming stripped 0 bases from V and 5 bases from J, with 14 bases between. Germline V gives CDR1 SGDLS, CDR2 YYNGEE.

This rearrangement joins TRBV7-8 to TRBJ2-1; TRBD2 matches 15 bases. The CDR3 has 14 amino acids. In germline, CDR1 is SGHVS, CDR2 FQNEAQ. The V and J ends lost 5 bases and 10 bases, in that order; junction bases with no gene match: 3. CDR3 region: CASSVGTSGGEQFF. Here the CDR3 DNA reads TGTGCCAGCAGCGTTGGGACTAGCGGGGGGGAGCAGTTCTTC. Combining the CDR3 with reference TRBV7-8 and TRBJ2-1 gives the whole variable domain GAGVSQSPRYKVAKRGQDVALRCDPISGHVSLFWYQQALGQGPEFLTYFQNEAQLDKSGLPSDRFFAERPEGSVSTLKIQRTQQEDSAVYLCASSVGTSGGEQFFGPGTRLTVL.

This chain connects TRBV18 to TRBJ1-2; D perhaps matches TRBD1 (5 bases). The V gene's germline CDR1 is KGHSH and CDR2 LQKENI. CDR3 length equals 14 residues. V gave up 1 base and J gave up 6 bases, with 12 bases separating them. CDR3 sequence reads: CASSPQAGLNGYTF. For the CDR3, the DNA is TGTGCCAGCTCACCACAGGCAGGGCTCAATGGCTACACCTTC.

The chain carries TRBV6-2 or TRBV6-3 and TRBJ1-5; 10 positions agree with TRBD1. J lost 5 bases, V lost 4 bases, and 11 bases had no gene match. CDR3 length equals 17 residues. Germline V gene lookup returns CDR1 MNHEY and CDR2 SVGEGT. In DNA form, the CDR3 reads TGTGCCAGCAGTTGGACCGGGACAGGGGCCTTCGATCAGCCCCAGCATTTT. This gives the protein CASSWTGTGAFDQPQHF.

V usage is TRBV6-2 or TRBV6-3 and J usage is TRBJ2-7; 7 bases match TRBD1. This CDR3 has 18 residues. Germline CDR1 reads MNHEY; CDR2 reads SVGEGT. The V and J ends lost 2 bases and 3 bases, in that order; junction bases with no gene match: 16. As DNA, the CDR3 is TGTGCCAGCAGTTACCCCATCTTTGACAGGGAGTTTCTCTACGAGCAGTACTTC. The encoded protein is CASSYPIFDREFLYEQYF.

V gene TRBV29-1 combines with J gene TRBJ2-1; 8 nucleotides line up with TRBD1. Germline V gives CDR1 SQVTM, CDR2 ANQGSEA. With V trimmed by 6 bases and J by 4 bases, 8 bases remained unmatched. This CDR3 comprises 14 residues. The CDR3 spells CSVPDRGPYNEQFF. The DNA of the CDR3 is TGCAGCGTGCCCGACAGGGGTCCTTACAATGAGCAGTTCTTC.